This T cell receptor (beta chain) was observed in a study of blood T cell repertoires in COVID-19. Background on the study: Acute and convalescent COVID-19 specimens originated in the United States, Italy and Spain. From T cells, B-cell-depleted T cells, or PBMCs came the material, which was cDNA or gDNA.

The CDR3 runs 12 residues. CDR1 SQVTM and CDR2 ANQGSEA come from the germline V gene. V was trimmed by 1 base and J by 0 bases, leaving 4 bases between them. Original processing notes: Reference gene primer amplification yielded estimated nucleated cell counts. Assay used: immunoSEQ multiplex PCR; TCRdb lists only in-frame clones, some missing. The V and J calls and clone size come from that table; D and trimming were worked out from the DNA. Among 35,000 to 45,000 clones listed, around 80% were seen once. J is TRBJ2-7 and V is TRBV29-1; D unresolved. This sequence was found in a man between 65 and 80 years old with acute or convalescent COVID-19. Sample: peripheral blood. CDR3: CSVEGSSYEQYF. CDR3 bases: TGCAGCGTTGAAGGCAGCTCCTACGAGCAGTACTTC.